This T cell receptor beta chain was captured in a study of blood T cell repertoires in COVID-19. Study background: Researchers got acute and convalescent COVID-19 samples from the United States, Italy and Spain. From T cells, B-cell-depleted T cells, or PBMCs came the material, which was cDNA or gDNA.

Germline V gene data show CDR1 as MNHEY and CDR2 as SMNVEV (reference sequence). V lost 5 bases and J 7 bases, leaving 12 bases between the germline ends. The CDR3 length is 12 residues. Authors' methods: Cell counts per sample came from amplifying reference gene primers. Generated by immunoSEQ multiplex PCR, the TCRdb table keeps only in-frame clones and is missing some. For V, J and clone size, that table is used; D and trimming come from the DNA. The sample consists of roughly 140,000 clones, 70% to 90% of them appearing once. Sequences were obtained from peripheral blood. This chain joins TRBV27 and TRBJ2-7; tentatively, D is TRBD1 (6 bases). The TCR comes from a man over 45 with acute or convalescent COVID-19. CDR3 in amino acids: CASSKGGIEQYF. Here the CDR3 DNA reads TGTGCCAGCAGTAAAGGGGGAATTGAGCAGTACTTC.